A single sample gave rise to the 26 T cell receptor beta chains below, sequenced in a study of CD8+ T cells in alopecia areata. RNA was isolated and reverse transcribed to cDNA, the sequencing template. The assay was immunoSEQ multiplex PCR, and TCRdb's table has in-frame clones only and misses some. The sample has about 220,000 clones; about three fifths are singletons. Treatment defined: oral pan-JAK inhibitor, 5-10 mg twice daily. This material consisted of CD4+ T cells sorted from blood, taken at week 4, from a patient treated with tofacitinib. The receptors derive from a human donor with alopecia areata.

A few counts support this clone. This rearrangement joins TRBV7-3 to TRBJ2-2, with 7 positions matching TRBD2. This CDR3 contains 16 residues. Germline CDR1 SGHTA, CDR2 FQGTGA. V lost 4 bases to trimming and J lost 1 base; unmatched junction nucleotides: 6. CDR3 DNA: TGTGCCAGCAGCTCCCAGAGCGGGGTGAACACCGGGGAGCTGTTTTTT. Translation gives CASSSQSGVNTGELFF.

The rearrangement links TRBV15 to TRBJ2-1; no reliable D call. Looked up from germline, CDR1 is LNHNV and CDR2 is YYDKDF (reference sequence). The CDR3 has 15 amino acids. Trimming pared 3 bases from V and 4 bases from J, leaving 13 bases between. The CDR3 nucleotides are TGTGCCACCAGCAGTCTTAGCCTGATATACAATGAGCAGTTCTTC. Translating gives CATSSLSLIYNEQFF.

The rearrangement joins TRBV27 to TRBJ2-7; tentative D call: TRBD2 (5 bases). The CDR3 has 17 amino acids. V was shortened by 3 bases and J by 2 bases, with 20 bases between the two germline ends. The germline V gene encodes CDR1 MNHEY and CDR2 SMNVEV (reference sequence). The CDR3 coding sequence is TGTGCCAGCAGTTTGGGTGAAGGACTGCCGCGAACCTACGAGCAGTACTTC. This codes for CASSLGEGLPRTYEQYF.

The rearrangement uses TRBV11-2 and TRBJ2-5; tentative D call: TRBD1 (7 bases). Trimming pared 5 bases from V and 5 bases from J, leaving 15 bases between. The CDR3 contains 14 residues. Germline V CDR1 and CDR2: SGHAT, FQNNGV. In DNA form, the CDR3 reads TGTGCCAGCAGCGCAACGGCAGGGGGGGAGACCCAGTACTTC. Translating gives CASSATAGGETQYF.

The chain joins TRBV7-2 to TRBJ1-4; TRBD1 matches at 7 bases. This CDR3 is built from 15 residues. V lost 4 bases and J lost 3; bases outside the gene matches: 5. In germline, CDR1 is SGHTA, CDR2 FQGNSA. The chain's CDR3 is CASSSKGQPNEKLFF. In nucleotides, the CDR3 is TGTGCCAGCAGCTCAAAGGGACAGCCTAATGAAAAACTGTTTTTT. Full variable domain (rest looked up from reference TRBV7-2 and TRBJ1-4): GAGVSQSPSNKVTEKGKDVELRCDPISGHTALYWYRQSLGQGLEFLIYFQGNSAPDKSGLPSDRFSAERTGGSVSTLTIQRTQQEDSAVYLCASSSKGQPNEKLFFGSGTQLSVL.

This clone was detected a few times. The V and J genes are TRBV14 and TRBJ2-3; D may be TRBD1 or TRBD2 (5 bases each). Germline-derived CDR1 and CDR2 are SGHDN and FVKESK. This CDR3 spans 16 amino acids. V lost 1 base and J 5 bases, leaving 16 bases between the germline ends. The CDR3 sequence: CASSQAGAPRIDTQYF. DNA for the CDR3: TGTGCCAGCAGCCAAGCCGGGGCACCGAGGATAGATACGCAGTATTTT.

At least ten counts were recorded for this clone. The chain carries TRBV11-1 and TRBJ1-2; D gene ambiguous. There are 13 residues in the CDR3. V lost 3 bases and J 2 bases, leaving 7 bases between the germline ends. Germline CDR1 and CDR2: SGHAT and FQDESV (reference sequence). DNA for the CDR3: TGTGCCAGCAGCTTGGAGCACAACTATGGCTACACCTTC. Residues: CASSLEHNYGYTF.

This clone has more than one count but fewer than ten. The rearrangement joins TRBV18 to TRBJ1-4, with 7 bases matching TRBD1. The V gene's germline CDR1 is KGHSH and CDR2 LQKENI. The length of the CDR3 is 16 residues. The ends lost 1 base at V and 5 bases at J; junction bases unmatched: 7. The CDR3 DNA is TGTGCCAGCTCACCACTCACAGGGGCGGAGAATGAAAAACTGTTTTTT. Translating it yields CASSPLTGAENEKLFF. The full variable domain, completed using reference TRBV18 and TRBJ1-4, is NAGVMQNPRHLVRRRGQEARLRCSPMKGHSHVYWYRQLPEEGLKFMVYLQKENIIDESGMPKERFSAEFPKEGPSILRIQQVVRGDSAAYFCASSPLTGAENEKLFFGSGTQLSVL.

Ten or more counts support this clone. The genes are TRBV29-1 and TRBJ2-7; D possibly corresponds to TRBD1 (5 bases). Germline V lookup: CDR1 SQVTM, CDR2 ANQGSEA. The CDR3 covers 15 residues. The ends were cut back, 6 bases at V and 1 base at J, with 19 bases in the middle. Here the CDR3 reads CSVLTGVSSSYEQYF. CDR3 coding DNA: TGCAGCGTGCTAACAGGAGTTTCCTCTTCCTACGAGCAGTACTTC.

This clone was detected a few times. This chain uses TRBV25-1 with TRBJ2-6; D unresolved. CDR1 and CDR2 (germline): MGHDK, SYGVNS. The V and J ends lost 7 bases and 0 bases respectively, with 7 bases between them. This CDR3 is built from 14 residues. CDR3 amino acids: CASKLSSGANVLTF. As DNA, the CDR3 is TGTGCCAGCAAGCTAAGCTCTGGGGCCAACGTCCTGACTTTC.

The rearrangement joins TRBV7-8 to TRBJ2-3; D uncertain. Germline V gene lookup returns CDR1 SGHVS and CDR2 FQNEAQ. The CDR3 covers 14 residues. Trimming pared 5 bases from V and 0 bases from J, leaving 9 bases between. Written as DNA, the CDR3 is TGTGCCAGCAGCCACGGCCCCAGCACAGATACGCAGTATTTT. Translated, it gives CASSHGPSTDTQYF. The variable domain in full, with the rest retrieved from reference TRBV7-8 and TRBJ2-3, is GAGVSQSPRYKVAKRGQDVALRCDPISGHVSLFWYQQALGQGPEFLTYFQNEAQLDKSGLPSDRFFAERPEGSVSTLKIQRTQQEDSAVYLCASSHGPSTDTQYFGPGTRLTVL.

This rearrangement joins TRBV5-1 to TRBJ1-5; maybe TRBD1 (5 bases). The CDR3 spans 13 residues. CDR1 is SGHRS, CDR2 YFSETQ, per germline. V shed 4 bases and J shed 2 bases, with 7 bases lying between them. CDR3 nucleotide sequence: TGCGCCAGCAGCGCGGGGGGCAATCAGCCCCAGCATTTT. It translates to CASSAGGNQPQHF.

The rearrangement joins TRBV29-1 to TRBJ2-5, with a possible D match to TRBD2 (6 bases). Germline lookup yields CDR1 SQVTM and CDR2 ANQGSEA. This CDR3 is 15 amino acids long. The germline V and J ends were trimmed by 4 bases and 3 bases, with 18 bases remaining between them. The CDR3 is CSVGGGRRVEETQYF. The CDR3 region has the DNA TGCAGCGTTGGCGGTGGCAGGAGGGTCGAAGAGACCCAGTACTTC.

The genes are TRBV25-1 and TRBJ2-1; TRBD2 matches at 8 bases. CDR3 length: 15 residues. The V gene end was trimmed by 9 bases and the J gene end by 5 bases; junction bases not matched to a gene: 12. Germline values: CDR1 MGHDK, CDR2 SYGVNS. The chain's CDR3 is CASGFGGGNNNEQFF. CDR3 sequence (DNA): TGTGCCAGTGGCTTTGGCGGGGGGAATAACAATGAGCAGTTCTTC.

The J gene is TRBJ1-4, the V gene TRBV15; TRBD1 matches 7 bases. With V trimmed by 1 base and J by 14 bases, 4 bases remained unmatched. The CDR3 is 12 residues long. CDR1 and CDR2 from the germline V gene are LNHNV and YYDKDF (reference sequence). The CDR3 spells CATSRGDRDLFF. The CDR3 coding sequence is TGTGCCACCAGCAGAGGGGACAGAGATCTGTTTTTT.

This clone has more than one count but fewer than ten. The CDR3: CAISESKANEKLFF. CDR3 nucleotides: TGTGCCATCAGTGAGTCGAAAGCTAATGAAAAACTGTTTTTT. The chain combines TRBV10-3 with TRBJ1-4; D call uncertain. Trimming took 0 bases from V and 3 from J, leaving 5 bases between them. Germline CDR1 and CDR2: ENHRY and SYGVKD. The length of the CDR3 is 14 residues.

Worth noting for this clone: This sample also contains other DNA sequences that code for the same CDR3. Written as DNA, the CDR3 is TGTGCCAGCAGCCCGCGGGACTTCTCCTACGAGCAGTACTTC. This gives the protein CASSPRDFSYEQYF. The chain recombines TRBV14 with TRBJ2-7; TRBD2 might be the D (6 bases). The ends were cut back, 4 bases at V and 0 bases at J, with 10 bases in the middle. CDR1 is SGHDN and CDR2 is FVKESK in the germline V gene. The CDR3 loop spans 14 amino acids.

The gene calls are TRBV29-1 and TRBJ2-7, with 7 bases lining up with TRBD1. From germline, CDR1 is SQVTM and CDR2 ANQGSEA. CDR3 length: 16 residues. The trim removed 4 bases at V and 0 bases at J, leaving 12 bases unmatched. CDR3 sequence: CSVAGIPDRSSYEQYF. CDR3 bases: TGCAGCGTTGCGGGGATTCCGGACAGGAGCTCCTACGAGCAGTACTTC.

The chain joins TRBV30 to TRBJ1-1, with D uncertain. This CDR3 spans 12 amino acids. Per germline, CDR1 GTSNPN and CDR2 SVGIG (reference sequence). V was cut by 1 base and J by 4 bases, with 7 bases left in between. CDR3 region: CAWSGGGTEAFF. CDR3 nucleotide sequence: TGTGCCTGGAGTGGTGGTGGCACTGAAGCTTTCTTT.

The sample holds a few counts of this clone. The rearrangement joins TRBV7-9 to TRBJ1-1; D gene ambiguous. Germline CDR1 is SEHNR and CDR2 is FQNEAQ (reference sequence). Trimming left V 5 bases short and J 2 bases short, with 3 bases between. The CDR3 runs to 11 residues. In nucleotides, the CDR3 is TGTGCCAGCAGCGAAAACACTGAAGCTTTCTTT. This gives the protein CASSENTEAFF.

This clone has a single count. CDR3 nucleotide sequence: TGTGCCAGCACCTCCGGGTCCCGAAACGACAATGAGCAGTTCTTC. It codes for CASTSGSRNDNEQFF. The chain carries TRBV6-5 and TRBJ2-1, with D unclear. Per germline, CDR1 MNHEY and CDR2 SVGAGI. Between the trimmed V and J ends, which lost 7 bases and 5 bases, there was a span of 18 bases. CDR3 length: 15 residues.

The rearrangement uses TRBV29-1 and TRBJ2-3; D call uncertain. CDR3 length: 13 amino acids. From germline, CDR1 is SQVTM and CDR2 ANQGSEA. Trimming left V 3 bases short and J 2 bases short, with 9 bases between. The CDR3 DNA reads TGCAGCGTTGATGTCACTTTCACAGATACGCAGTATTTT. This sequence encodes CSVDVTFTDTQYF.

The V and J genes are TRBV20-1 and TRBJ2-7; D gene uncertain. V was cut by 0 bases and J by 3 bases, with 3 bases left in between. The CDR3 length is 11 residues. The germline V gene encodes CDR1 DFQATT and CDR2 SNEGSKA (reference sequence). CDR3 loop: CSAREYYEQYF. The CDR3 DNA is TGCAGTGCTAGAGAGTACTACGAGCAGTACTTC.

This CDR3 reads CASRDRYNEQFF. The DNA for the CDR3 is TGTGCCAGCCGCGACAGGTACAATGAGCAGTTCTTC. This rearrangement joins TRBV27 to TRBJ2-1; TRBD1 is a possible D gene (6 bases). Trimming took 8 bases from V and 4 from J, leaving 9 bases between them. This CDR3 is 12 amino acids long. In germline, CDR1 is MNHEY, CDR2 SMNVEV (reference sequence).

The chain employs TRBV5-1 and TRBJ1-1; maybe TRBD1 (5 bases). The CDR3 has 15 residues. Trimming removed 10 bases at V and 2 bases at J, with 21 bases between. CDR1 and CDR2 from the germline V gene are SGHRS and YFSETQ. In nucleotides, the CDR3 is TGCGCCTCAAAGGACTACGGGGGTTCCAACACTGAAGCTTTCTTT. This encodes CASKDYGGSNTEAFF.

The V gene is TRBV30, the J gene TRBJ1-2; 7 nucleotides agree with TRBD1. CDR3 length equals 12 residues. CDR1 is GTSNPN, CDR2 SVGIG, per germline (reference sequence). J was trimmed by 8 bases and V by 6 bases; bases with no gene match: 9. The CDR3 nucleotides are TGTGCCTGCCAGGGGGATAGAGGAGGCTACACCTTC. Amino acids: CACQGDRGGYTF. The whole variable domain, filled in from reference TRBV30 and TRBJ1-2, reads SQTIHQWPATLVQPVGSPLSLECTVEGTSNPNLYWYRQAAGRGLQLLFYSVGIGQISSEVPQNLSASRPQDRQFILSSKKLLLSDSGFYLCACQGDRGGYTFGSGTRLTVV.